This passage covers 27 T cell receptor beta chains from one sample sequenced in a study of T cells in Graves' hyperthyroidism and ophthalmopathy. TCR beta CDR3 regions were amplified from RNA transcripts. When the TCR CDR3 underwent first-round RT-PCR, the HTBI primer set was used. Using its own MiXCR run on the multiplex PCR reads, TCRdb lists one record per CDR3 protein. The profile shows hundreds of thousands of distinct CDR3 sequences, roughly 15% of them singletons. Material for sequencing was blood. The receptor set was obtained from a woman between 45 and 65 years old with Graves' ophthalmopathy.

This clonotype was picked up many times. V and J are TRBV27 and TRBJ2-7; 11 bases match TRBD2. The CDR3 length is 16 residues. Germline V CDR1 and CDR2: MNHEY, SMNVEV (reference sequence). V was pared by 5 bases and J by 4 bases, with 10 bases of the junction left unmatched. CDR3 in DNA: TGTGCCAGCAGTCCCTCCACTAGCGGGAGCCCTTACGAGCAGTACTTC. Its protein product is CASSPSTSGSPYEQYF.

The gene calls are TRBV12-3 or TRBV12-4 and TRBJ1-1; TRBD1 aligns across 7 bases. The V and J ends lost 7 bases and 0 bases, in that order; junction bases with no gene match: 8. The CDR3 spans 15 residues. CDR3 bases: TGTGCCAGCACCGCCTCACAGGGGATGAACACTGAAGCTTTCTTT. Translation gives CASTASQGMNTEAFF.

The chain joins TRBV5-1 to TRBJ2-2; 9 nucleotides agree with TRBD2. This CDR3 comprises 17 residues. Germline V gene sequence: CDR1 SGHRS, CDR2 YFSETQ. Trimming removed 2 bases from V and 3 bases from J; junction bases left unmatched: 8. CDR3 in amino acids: CASSFLAGAVDTGELFF. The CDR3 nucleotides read TGCGCCAGCAGCTTCTTAGCGGGAGCGGTGGACACCGGGGAGCTGTTTTTT.

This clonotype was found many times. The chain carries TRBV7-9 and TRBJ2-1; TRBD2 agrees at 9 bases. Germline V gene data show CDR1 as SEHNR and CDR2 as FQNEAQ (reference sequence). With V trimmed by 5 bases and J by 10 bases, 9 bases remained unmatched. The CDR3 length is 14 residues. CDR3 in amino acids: CASSKLAGHREQFF. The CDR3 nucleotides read TGTGCCAGCAGCAAACTAGCGGGCCACAGGGAGCAGTTCTTC.

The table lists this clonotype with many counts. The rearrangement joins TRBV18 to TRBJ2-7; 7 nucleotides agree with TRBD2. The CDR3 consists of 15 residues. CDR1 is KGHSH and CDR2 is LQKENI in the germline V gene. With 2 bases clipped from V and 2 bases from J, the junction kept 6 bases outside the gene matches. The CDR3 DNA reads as TGTGCCAGCTCACCAGGAGCGGGAATGGCCTACGAGCAGTACTTC. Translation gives CASSPGAGMAYEQYF.

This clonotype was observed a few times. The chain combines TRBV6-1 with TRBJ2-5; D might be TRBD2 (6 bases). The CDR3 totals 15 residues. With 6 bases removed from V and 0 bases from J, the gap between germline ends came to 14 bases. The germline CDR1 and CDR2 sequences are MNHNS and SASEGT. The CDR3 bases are TGTGCCAGCAGGAGACTAGTGGGGTACCAAGAGACCCAGTACTTC. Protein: CASRRLVGYQETQYF.

The CDR3 here is CASSRDSRNTGELFF. CDR3 DNA: TGTGCCAGCAGTCGGGACTCTCGAAACACCGGGGAGCTGTTTTTT. The chain joins TRBV9 to TRBJ2-2; tentatively, D is TRBD2 (6 bases). Germline V gives CDR1 SGDLS, CDR2 YYNGEE. V lost 5 bases, J lost 2 bases, and 13 bases lay in between. The CDR3 has 15 amino acids.

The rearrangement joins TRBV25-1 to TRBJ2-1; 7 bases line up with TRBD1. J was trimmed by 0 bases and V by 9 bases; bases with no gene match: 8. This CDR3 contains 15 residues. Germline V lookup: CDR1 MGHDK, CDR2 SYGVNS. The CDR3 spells CASTPTGNSYNEQFF. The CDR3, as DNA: TGTGCCAGTACTCCGACAGGGAACTCCTACAATGAGCAGTTCTTC.

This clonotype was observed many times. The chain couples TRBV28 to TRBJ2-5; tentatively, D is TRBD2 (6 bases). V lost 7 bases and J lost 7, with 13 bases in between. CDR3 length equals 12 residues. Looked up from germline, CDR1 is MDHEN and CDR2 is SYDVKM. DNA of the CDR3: TGTGCCAGCAACTGGGGGGACCGGACCCAGTACTTC. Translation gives CASNWGDRTQYF.

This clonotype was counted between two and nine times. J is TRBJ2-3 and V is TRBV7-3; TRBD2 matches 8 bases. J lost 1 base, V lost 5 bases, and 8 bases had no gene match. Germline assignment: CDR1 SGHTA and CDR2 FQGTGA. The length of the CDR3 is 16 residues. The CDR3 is CASSPGSGIGTDTQYF. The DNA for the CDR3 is TGTGCCAGCAGCCCAGGTAGCGGGATCGGCACAGATACGCAGTATTTT.

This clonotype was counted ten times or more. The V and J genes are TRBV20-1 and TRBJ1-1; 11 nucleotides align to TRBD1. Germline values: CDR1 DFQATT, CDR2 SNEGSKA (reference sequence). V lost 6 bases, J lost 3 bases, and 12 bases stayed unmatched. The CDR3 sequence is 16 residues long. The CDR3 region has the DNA TGCAGTGCAACGCCGGGGACAGGGGGTTGGGACACTGAAGCTTTCTTT. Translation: CSATPGTGGWDTEAFF.

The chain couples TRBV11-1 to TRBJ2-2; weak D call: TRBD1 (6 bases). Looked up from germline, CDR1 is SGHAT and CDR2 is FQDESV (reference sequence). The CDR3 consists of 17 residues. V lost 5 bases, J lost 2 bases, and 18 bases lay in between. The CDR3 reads CASSRRFGGQNTGELFF. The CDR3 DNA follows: TGTGCCAGCAGCCGTCGTTTTGGGGGACAAAACACCGGGGAGCTGTTTTTT.

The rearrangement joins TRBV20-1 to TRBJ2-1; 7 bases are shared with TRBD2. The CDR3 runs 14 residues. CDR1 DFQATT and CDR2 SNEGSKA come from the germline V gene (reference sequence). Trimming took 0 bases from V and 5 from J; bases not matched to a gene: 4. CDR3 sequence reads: CSAREGSGHNEQFF. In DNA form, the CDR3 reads TGCAGTGCTAGAGAAGGTAGCGGGCACAATGAGCAGTTCTTC.

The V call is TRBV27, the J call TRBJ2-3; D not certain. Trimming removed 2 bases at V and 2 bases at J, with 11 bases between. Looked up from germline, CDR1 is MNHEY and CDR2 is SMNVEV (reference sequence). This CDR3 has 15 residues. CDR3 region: CASSLARAHTDTQYF. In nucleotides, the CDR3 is TGTGCCAGCAGTTTAGCCCGGGCCCACACAGATACGCAGTATTTT.

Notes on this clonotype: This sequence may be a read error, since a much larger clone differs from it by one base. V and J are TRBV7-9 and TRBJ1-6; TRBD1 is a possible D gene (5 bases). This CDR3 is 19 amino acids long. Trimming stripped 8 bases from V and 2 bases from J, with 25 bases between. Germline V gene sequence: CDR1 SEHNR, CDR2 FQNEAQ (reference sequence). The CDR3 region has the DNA TGTGCCAGCTCACACCACTCGACAGCCTCAAACCCCTATAATTCACCCCTCCACTTT. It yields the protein CASSHHSTASNPYNSPLHF.

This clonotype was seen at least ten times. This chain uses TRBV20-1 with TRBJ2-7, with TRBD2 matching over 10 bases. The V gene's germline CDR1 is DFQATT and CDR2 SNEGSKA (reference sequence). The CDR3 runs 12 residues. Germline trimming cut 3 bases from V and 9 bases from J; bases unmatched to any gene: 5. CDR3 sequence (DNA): TGCAGTGCTAGTAGGACTAGCGGCAGGCAGTACTTC. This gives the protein CSASRTSGRQYF.

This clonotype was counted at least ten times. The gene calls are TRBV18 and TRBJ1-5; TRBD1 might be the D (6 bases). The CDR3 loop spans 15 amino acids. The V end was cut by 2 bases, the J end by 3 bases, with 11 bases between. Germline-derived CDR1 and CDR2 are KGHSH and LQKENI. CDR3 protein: CASSPEQGINQPQHF. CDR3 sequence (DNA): TGTGCCAGCTCACCAGAACAGGGTATCAATCAGCCCCAGCATTTT. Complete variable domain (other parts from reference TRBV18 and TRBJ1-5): NAGVMQNPRHLVRRRGQEARLRCSPMKGHSHVYWYRQLPEEGLKFMVYLQKENIIDESGMPKERFSAEFPKEGPSILRIQQVVRGDSAAYFCASSPEQGINQPQHFGDGTRLSIL.

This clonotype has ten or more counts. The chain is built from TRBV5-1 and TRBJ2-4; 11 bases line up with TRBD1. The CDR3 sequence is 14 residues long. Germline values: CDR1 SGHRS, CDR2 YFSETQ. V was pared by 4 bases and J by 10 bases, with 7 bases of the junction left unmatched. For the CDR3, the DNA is TGCGCCAGCAGCAGAGGACAGGGGGCGACGATTCAGTACTTC. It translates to CASSRGQGATIQYF.

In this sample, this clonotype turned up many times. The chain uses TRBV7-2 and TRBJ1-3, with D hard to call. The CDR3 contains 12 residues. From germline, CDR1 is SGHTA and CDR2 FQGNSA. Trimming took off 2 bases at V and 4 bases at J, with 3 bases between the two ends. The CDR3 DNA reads TGTGCCAGCAGCTTACTCGGAAACACCATATATTTT. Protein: CASSLLGNTIYF.

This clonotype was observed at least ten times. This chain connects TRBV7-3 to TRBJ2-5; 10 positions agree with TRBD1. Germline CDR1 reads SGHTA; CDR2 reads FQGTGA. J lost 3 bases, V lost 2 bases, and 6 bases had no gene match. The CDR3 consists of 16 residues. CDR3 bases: TGTGCCAGCAGCTTATCCCAGGGACAGGGGAAAGAGACCCAGTACTTC. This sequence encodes CASSLSQGQGKETQYF.

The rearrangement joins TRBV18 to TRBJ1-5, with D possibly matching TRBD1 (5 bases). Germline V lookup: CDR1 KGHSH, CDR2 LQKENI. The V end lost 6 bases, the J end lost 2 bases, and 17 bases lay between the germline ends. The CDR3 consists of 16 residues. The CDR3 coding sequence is TGTGCCAGCTCGAGTTCAGGGTCTGCGGGCAATCAGCCCCAGCATTTT. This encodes CASSSSGSAGNQPQHF.

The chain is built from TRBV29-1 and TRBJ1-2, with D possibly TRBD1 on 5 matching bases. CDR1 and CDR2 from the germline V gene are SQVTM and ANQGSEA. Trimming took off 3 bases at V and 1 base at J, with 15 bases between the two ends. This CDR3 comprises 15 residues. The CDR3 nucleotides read TGCAGCGTTGACCGGGGCGGAGGGTATAACTATGGCTACACCTTC. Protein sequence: CSVDRGGGYNYGYTF.

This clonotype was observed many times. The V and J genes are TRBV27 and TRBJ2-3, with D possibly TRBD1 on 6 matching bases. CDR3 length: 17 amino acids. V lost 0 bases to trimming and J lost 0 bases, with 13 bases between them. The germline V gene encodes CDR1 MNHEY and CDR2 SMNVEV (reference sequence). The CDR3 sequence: CASSLSSWGPSTDTQYF. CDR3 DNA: TGTGCCAGCAGTTTATCTTCATGGGGGCCAAGCACAGATACGCAGTATTTT.

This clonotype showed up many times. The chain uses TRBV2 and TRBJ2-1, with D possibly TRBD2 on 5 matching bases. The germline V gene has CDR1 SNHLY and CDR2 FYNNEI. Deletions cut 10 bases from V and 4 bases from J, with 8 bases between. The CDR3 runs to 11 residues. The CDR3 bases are TGTGCCATAACTAGGTACAATGAGCAGTTCTTC. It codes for CAITRYNEQFF.

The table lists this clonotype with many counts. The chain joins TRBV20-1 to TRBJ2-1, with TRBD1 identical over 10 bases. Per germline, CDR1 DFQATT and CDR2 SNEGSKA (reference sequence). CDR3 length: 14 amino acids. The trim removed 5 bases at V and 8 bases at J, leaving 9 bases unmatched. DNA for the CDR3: TGCAGTGCTTGGGAGAGGGGGACAGGGGATGAGCAGTTCTTC. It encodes CSAWERGTGDEQFF.

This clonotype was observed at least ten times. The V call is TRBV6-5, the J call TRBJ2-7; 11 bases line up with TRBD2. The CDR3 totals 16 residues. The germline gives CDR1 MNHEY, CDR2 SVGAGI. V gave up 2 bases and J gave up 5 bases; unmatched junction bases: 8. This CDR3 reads CASSYALAGGVHEQYF. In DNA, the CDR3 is TGTGCCAGCAGTTACGCCCTAGCGGGAGGTGTGCACGAGCAGTACTTC.

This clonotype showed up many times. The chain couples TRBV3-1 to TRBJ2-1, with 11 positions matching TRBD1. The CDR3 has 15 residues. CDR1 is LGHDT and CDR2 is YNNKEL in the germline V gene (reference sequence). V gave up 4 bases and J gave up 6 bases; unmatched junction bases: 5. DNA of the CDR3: TGTGCCAGCAGCCGGGGACAGGGGGGCGGCAATGAGCAGTTCTTC. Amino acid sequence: CASSRGQGGGNEQFF.